This is a list of T cell receptor beta chains from one sample in a study of a mutant IDH1 vaccine in newly diagnosed glioma. TCRdb's table, derived via immunoSEQ multiplex PCR, lists solely in-frame clones and lacks some. The sample shows tens of thousands of clones, 83% of them seen only once. The sequencing used PBMCs, collected from a glioma patient treated with radiotherapy, temozolomide or both. These receptors were collected from a woman between 50 and 59 years old with glioma. CDR3s include the opening cysteine and the closing phenylalanine or tryptophan. D genes are given only for firm matches. Clone size is stated in some rows and not others, as once, few, many or a class when expanded.

D gene: .
V gene: TRBV7-2
clone size: once
J gene: TRBJ2-7
CDR3 protein: CASSQAGIRTYEQYF
CDR3 DNA: TGTGCCAGCAGCCAAGCTGGGATTCGGACCTACGAGCAGTACTTC

D gene: .
V gene: TRBV4-3
clone size: .
J gene: TRBJ1-2
CDR3 protein: CASSQVGTGGYGYTF
CDR3 DNA: TGCGCCAGCAGCCAAGTTGGGACCGGCGGCTATGGCTACACCTTC

D gene: .
V gene: TRBV5-1
clone size: .
J gene: TRBJ2-7
CDR3 protein: CASSGTGTLIAEQYF
CDR3 DNA: TGCGCCAGCAGCGGCACAGGGACCCTTATCGCCGAGCAGTACTTC

D gene: .
V gene: TRBV10-3
clone size: .
J gene: TRBJ2-1
CDR3 protein: CAISGSGGSYNEQFF
CDR3 DNA: TGTGCCATCAGTGGTTCGGGCGGCTCCTACAATGAGCAGTTCTTC

D gene: .
V gene: TRBV11-2
clone size: few
J gene: TRBJ1-1
CDR3 protein: CASSLAAGNTEAFF
CDR3 DNA: TGTGCCAGCAGCTTAGCGGCGGGGAACACTGAAGCTTTCTTT

D gene: TRBD1
V gene: TRBV5-4
clone size: .
J gene: TRBJ1-1
CDR3 protein: CASSWGQARATNTEAFF
CDR3 DNA: TGTGCCAGCAGCTGGGGACAGGCGAGAGCCACTAACACTGAAGCTTTCTTT

D gene: .
V gene: TRBV5-4
clone size: .
J gene: TRBJ1-3
CDR3 protein: CASSLAGGSSGNTIYF
CDR3 DNA: TGTGCCAGCAGCTTGGCGGGAGGATCCTCTGGAAACACCATATATTTT

D gene: .
V gene: TRBV2
clone size: .
J gene: TRBJ1-1
CDR3 protein: CASSVRAPRPPNTEAFF
CDR3 DNA: TGTGCCAGCAGCGTACGGGCACCCCGGCCCCCGAACACTGAAGCTTTCTTT

D gene: .
V gene: TRBV4-3
clone size: few
J gene: TRBJ1-1
CDR3 protein: CASSQGHRYTEAFF
CDR3 DNA: TGCGCCAGCAGCCAGGGACACCGATACACTGAAGCTTTCTTT

D gene: TRBD1
V gene: TRBV5-1
clone size: .
J gene: TRBJ2-7
CDR3 protein: CASSLGGQDSYEQYF
CDR3 DNA: TGCGCCAGCAGCTTGGGGGGACAGGATTCCTACGAGCAGTACTTC

D gene: TRBD1
V gene: TRBV12-5
clone size: .
J gene: TRBJ1-5
CDR3 protein: CASGLPGQGPINQPQHF
CDR3 DNA: TGTGCTAGTGGTCTGCCGGGACAGGGCCCGATCAATCAGCCCCAGCATTTT

D gene: .
V gene: TRBV7-2
clone size: .
J gene: TRBJ1-2
CDR3 protein: CASSPRQVYGYTF
CDR3 DNA: TGTGCCAGCAGCCCAAGACAGGTCTATGGCTACACCTTC

D gene: TRBD1
V gene: TRBV2
clone size: .
J gene: TRBJ1-2
CDR3 protein: CASHLGTGDGYTF
CDR3 DNA: TGTGCCAGCCACTTGGGGACAGGGGATGGCTACACCTTC

D gene: .
V gene: TRBV5-6
clone size: .
J gene: TRBJ1-5
CDR3 protein: CASSLTGNQPQHF
CDR3 DNA: TGTGCCAGCAGCCTGACAGGCAATCAGCCCCAGCATTTT

D gene: .
V gene: TRBV11-2
clone size: .
J gene: TRBJ1-2
CDR3 protein: CASSLGDKTTANYGYTF
CDR3 DNA: TGTGCCAGCAGCTTGGGGGACAAAACTACCGCTAACTATGGCTACACCTTC

D gene: TRBD1
V gene: TRBV6-1
clone size: .
J gene: TRBJ1-1
CDR3 protein: CASSEVGTANTEAFF
CDR3 DNA: TGTGCCAGCAGTGAAGTCGGGACAGCGAACACTGAAGCTTTCTTT

D gene: .
V gene: TRBV4-3
clone size: .
J gene: TRBJ1-2
CDR3 protein: CASSQGKGARGGYTF
CDR3 DNA: TGCGCCAGCAGCCAAGGGAAAGGGGCCCGGGGTGGCTACACCTTC

D gene: TRBD2
V gene: TRBV9
clone size: .
J gene: TRBJ2-1
CDR3 protein: CASSSPRVAGGPYNEQFF
CDR3 DNA: TGTGCCAGCAGCTCCCCCAGGGTAGCGGGGGGGCCCTACAATGAGCAGTTCTTC

D gene: .
V gene: TRBV30
clone size: .
J gene: TRBJ2-7
CDR3 protein: CAWRGDKSYEQYF
CDR3 DNA: TGTGCCTGGAGGGGAGACAAATCCTACGAGCAGTACTTC

D gene: .
V gene: TRBV4-1
clone size: .
J gene: TRBJ1-2
CDR3 protein: CASSQGGINYGYTF
CDR3 DNA: TGCGCCAGCAGCCAAGGGGGCATTAACTATGGCTACACCTTC

D gene: .
V gene: TRBV5-1
clone size: .
J gene: TRBJ2-7
CDR3 protein: CASSLEPSETYEQYF
CDR3 DNA: TGCGCCAGCAGCTTGGAGCCATCCGAAACCTACGAGCAGTACTTC

D gene: .
V gene: TRBV30
clone size: .
J gene: TRBJ1-2
CDR3 protein: CACLGSGDIYGYTF
CDR3 DNA: TGTGCCTGCCTCGGATCAGGGGATATCTATGGCTACACCTTC

D gene: TRBD1
V gene: TRBV2
clone size: .
J gene: TRBJ1-2
CDR3 protein: CASSEASTGGWYGYTF
CDR3 DNA: TGTGCCAGCAGTGAAGCTTCGACAGGGGGCTGGTATGGCTACACCTTC

D gene: .
V gene: TRBV9
clone size: few
J gene: TRBJ1-2
CDR3 protein: CASSVATGSIYGYTF
CDR3 DNA: TGTGCCAGCAGCGTAGCGACGGGTTCGATCTATGGCTACACCTTC

D gene: .
V gene: TRBV20-1
clone size: .
J gene: TRBJ2-7
CDR3 protein: CSAGEQYF
CDR3 DNA: TGCAGTGCTGGCGAGCAGTACTTC

D gene: TRBD1
V gene: TRBV4-3
clone size: .
J gene: TRBJ1-2
CDR3 protein: CASSPTISGQGTYGYTF
CDR3 DNA: TGCGCCAGCAGCCCCACAATATCGGGACAGGGGACCTATGGCTACACCTTC

D gene: .
V gene: TRBV27
clone size: .
J gene: TRBJ2-1
CDR3 protein: CASSLSYTEQFF
CDR3 DNA: TGTGCCAGCAGTTTAAGCTATACTGAGCAGTTCTTC

D gene: TRBD1
V gene: TRBV18
clone size: .
J gene: TRBJ1-3
CDR3 protein: CASSPWGQPSGNTIYF
CDR3 DNA: TGTGCCAGCTCACCATGGGGACAGCCCTCTGGAAACACCATATATTTT

D gene: .
V gene: TRBV21-1
clone size: .
J gene: TRBJ2-7
CDR3 protein: CASSIRRTPGYEQYF
CDR3 DNA: TGTGCCAGCAGCATCCGGCGGACCCCCGGGTACGAGCAGTACTTC

D gene: .
V gene: TRBV7-2
clone size: once
J gene: TRBJ1-5
CDR3 protein: CASSLDGRVLNQPQHF
CDR3 DNA: TGTGCCAGCAGCTTAGACGGCAGGGTTCTCAATCAGCCCCAGCATTTT

D gene: TRBD1
V gene: TRBV15
clone size: .
J gene: TRBJ1-5
CDR3 protein: CATTGQGNQPQHF
CDR3 DNA: TGTGCCACCACGGGACAGGGGAATCAGCCCCAGCATTTT

D gene: .
V gene: TRBV2
clone size: .
J gene: TRBJ2-7
CDR3 protein: CASNGAQGVEQYF
CDR3 DNA: TGTGCCAGCAACGGGGCCCAAGGGGTGGAGCAGTACTTC

D gene: .
V gene: TRBV5-4
clone size: .
J gene: TRBJ1-4
CDR3 protein: CASSLRGYNEKLFF
CDR3 DNA: TGTGCCAGCAGTCTTAGGGGCTATAATGAAAAACTGTTTTTT

D gene: .
V gene: TRBV6-5
clone size: .
J gene: TRBJ1-2
CDR3 protein: CASRLRAEYGYTF
CDR3 DNA: TGTGCCAGCAGGCTAAGGGCCGAATATGGCTACACCTTC

D gene: .
V gene: TRBV21-1
clone size: .
J gene: TRBJ1-4
CDR3 protein: CASSRYRTGTATNEKLFF
CDR3 DNA: TGTGCCAGCAGCCGGTATCGGACAGGGACAGCAACTAATGAAAAACTGTTTTTT

D gene: .
V gene: TRBV5-6
clone size: .
J gene: TRBJ2-3
CDR3 protein: CASSFRDSSDTQYF
CDR3 DNA: TGTGCCAGCAGCTTCAGGGATTCTTCAGATACGCAGTATTTT

D gene: .
V gene: TRBV7-9
clone size: .
J gene: TRBJ1-2
CDR3 protein: CASSTSKGGLGYGYTF
CDR3 DNA: TGTGCCAGCAGCACCAGCAAGGGGGGGCTAGGCTATGGCTACACCTTC

D gene: TRBD1
V gene: TRBV2
clone size: .
J gene: TRBJ1-2
CDR3 protein: CASSDRQGALYGYTF
CDR3 DNA: TGTGCCAGCAGTGACCGACAGGGGGCTCTCTATGGCTACACCTTC

D gene: .
V gene: TRBV19
clone size: once
J gene: TRBJ1-5
CDR3 protein: CASSPRPTRHQPQHF
CDR3 DNA: TGTGCCAGTAGTCCGAGGCCAACTCGGCATCAGCCCCAGCATTTT

D gene: .
V gene: TRBV6-5
clone size: .
J gene: TRBJ2-1
CDR3 protein: CASSYRGEQFF
CDR3 DNA: TGTGCCAGCAGTTACAGGGGTGAGCAGTTCTTC

D gene: .
V gene: TRBV6-4
clone size: few
J gene: TRBJ1-5
CDR3 protein: CASSEGGDQPQHF
CDR3 DNA: TGTGCCAGCAGTGAGGGGGGCGATCAGCCCCAGCATTTT

D gene: TRBD1
V gene: TRBV5-1
clone size: few
J gene: TRBJ1-5
CDR3 protein: CASSPSVGGTAGQPQHF
CDR3 DNA: TGCGCCAGCAGCCCCTCGGTAGGAGGGACAGCAGGTCAGCCCCAGCATTTT

D gene: TRBD1
V gene: TRBV25-1
clone size: .
J gene: TRBJ1-2
CDR3 protein: CASSATDRYYGYTF
CDR3 DNA: TGTGCCAGCAGTGCAACGGACAGGTACTATGGCTACACCTTC

D gene: .
V gene: TRBV5-6
clone size: .
J gene: TRBJ2-5
CDR3 protein: CASSPWVIETQYF
CDR3 DNA: TGTGCCAGCAGCCCATGGGTGATAGAGACCCAGTACTTC

D gene: TRBD1
V gene: TRBV11-2
clone size: .
J gene: TRBJ1-5
CDR3 protein: CASSQTGAPNQPQHF
CDR3 DNA: TGTGCCAGCAGCCAGACAGGGGCACCCAATCAGCCCCAGCATTTT

D gene: .
V gene: TRBV4-1
clone size: .
J gene: TRBJ1-5
CDR3 protein: CASSQVARILQGDQPQHF
CDR3 DNA: TGCGCCAGCAGCCAAGTCGCGCGGATATTGCAGGGTGATCAGCCCCAGCATTTT

D gene: .
V gene: TRBV7-9
clone size: .
J gene: TRBJ2-3
CDR3 protein: CASSRTYPTDTQYF
CDR3 DNA: TGTGCCTCCTCGAGGACATACCCCACAGATACGCAGTATTTT

D gene: .
V gene: TRBV5-1
clone size: .
J gene: TRBJ1-4
CDR3 protein: CASSQTAPTNEKLFF
CDR3 DNA: TGCGCCAGCAGCCAAACAGCTCCAACTAATGAAAAACTGTTTTTT

D gene: TRBD1
V gene: TRBV9
clone size: .
J gene: TRBJ1-2
CDR3 protein: CASSAHRDRESGYTF
CDR3 DNA: TGTGCCAGCAGCGCTCACCGGGACAGGGAGTCTGGCTACACCTTC

D gene: TRBD1
V gene: TRBV6-1
clone size: once
J gene: TRBJ1-1
CDR3 protein: CASSARQGTEAFF
CDR3 DNA: TGTGCCAGCAGTGCTCGACAGGGTACTGAAGCTTTCTTT